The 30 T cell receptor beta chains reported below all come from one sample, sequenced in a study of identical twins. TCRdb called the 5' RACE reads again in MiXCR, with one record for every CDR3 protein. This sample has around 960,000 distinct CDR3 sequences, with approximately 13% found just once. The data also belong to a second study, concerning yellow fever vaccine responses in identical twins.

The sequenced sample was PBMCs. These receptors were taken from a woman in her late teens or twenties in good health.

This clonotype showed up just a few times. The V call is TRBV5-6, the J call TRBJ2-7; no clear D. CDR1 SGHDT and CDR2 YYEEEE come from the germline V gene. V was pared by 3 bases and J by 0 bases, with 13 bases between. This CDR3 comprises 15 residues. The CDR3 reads CASSSKQLSSYEQYV. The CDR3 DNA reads TGTGCCAGCAGCTCAAAACAGTTAAGCTCCTACGAGCAGTACGTC.

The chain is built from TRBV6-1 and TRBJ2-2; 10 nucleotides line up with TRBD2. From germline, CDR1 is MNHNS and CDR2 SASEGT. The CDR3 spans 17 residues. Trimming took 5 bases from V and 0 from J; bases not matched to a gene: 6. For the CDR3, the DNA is TGTGCCAGCAGTACCCTAGCGGGGGCAACGAACACCGGGGAGCTGTTTTTT. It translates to CASSTLAGATNTGELFF.

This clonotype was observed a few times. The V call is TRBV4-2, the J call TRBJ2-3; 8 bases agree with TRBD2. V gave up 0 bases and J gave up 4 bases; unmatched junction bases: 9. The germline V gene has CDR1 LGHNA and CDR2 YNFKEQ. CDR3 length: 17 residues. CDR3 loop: CASSQDPRRREADTQYF. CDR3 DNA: TGTGCCAGCAGCCAAGATCCTCGAAGGCGGGAGGCAGATACGCAGTATTTT.

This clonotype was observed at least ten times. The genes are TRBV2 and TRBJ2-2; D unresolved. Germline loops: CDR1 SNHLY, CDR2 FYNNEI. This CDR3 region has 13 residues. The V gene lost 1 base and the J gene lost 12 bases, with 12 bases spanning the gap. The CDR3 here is CASSEESPNQLFF. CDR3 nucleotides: TGTGCCAGCAGTGAAGAATCCCCGAACCAGCTGTTTTTT.

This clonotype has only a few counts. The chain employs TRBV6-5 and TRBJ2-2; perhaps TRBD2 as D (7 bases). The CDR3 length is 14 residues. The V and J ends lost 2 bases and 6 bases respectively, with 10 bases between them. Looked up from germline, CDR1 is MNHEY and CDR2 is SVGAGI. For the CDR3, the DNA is TGTGCCAGCAGTTACGGGGGGGCGTCCGGGGAGCTGTTTTTT. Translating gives CASSYGGASGELFF.

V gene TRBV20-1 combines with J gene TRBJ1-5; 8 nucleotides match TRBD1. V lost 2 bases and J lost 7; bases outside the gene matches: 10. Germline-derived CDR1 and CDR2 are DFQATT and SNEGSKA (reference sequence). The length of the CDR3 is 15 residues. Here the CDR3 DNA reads TGCAGTGCTAGAACGCTCAACAGGGGGGAGCAGCCCCAGCATTTT. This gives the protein CSARTLNRGEQPQHF.

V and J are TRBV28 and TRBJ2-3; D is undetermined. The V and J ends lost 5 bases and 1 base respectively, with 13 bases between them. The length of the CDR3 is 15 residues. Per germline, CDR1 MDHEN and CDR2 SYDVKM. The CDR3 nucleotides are TGTGCCAGCAGTCTCGGGCACGGAGGCACAGATACGCAGTATTTT. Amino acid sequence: CASSLGHGGTDTQYF.

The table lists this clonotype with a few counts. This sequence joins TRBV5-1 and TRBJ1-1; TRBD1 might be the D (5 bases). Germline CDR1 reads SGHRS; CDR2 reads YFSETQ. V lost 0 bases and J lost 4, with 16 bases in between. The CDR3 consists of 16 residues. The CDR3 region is CASSLARLGPGTEAFF. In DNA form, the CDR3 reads TGCGCCAGCAGCTTGGCCCGACTGGGACCTGGCACTGAAGCTTTCTTT.

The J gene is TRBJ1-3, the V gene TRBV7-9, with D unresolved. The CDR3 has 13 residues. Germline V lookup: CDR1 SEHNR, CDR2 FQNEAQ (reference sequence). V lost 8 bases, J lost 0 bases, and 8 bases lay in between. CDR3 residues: CASWDSSGNTIYF. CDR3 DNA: TGTGCCAGCTGGGATAGCTCTGGAAACACCATATATTTT. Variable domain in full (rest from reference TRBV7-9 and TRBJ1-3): DTGVSQNPRHKITKRGQNVTFRCDPISEHNRLYWYRQTLGQGPEFLTYFQNEAQLEKSRLLSDRFSAERPKGSFSTLEIQRTEQGDSAMYLCASWDSSGNTIYFGEGSWLTVV.

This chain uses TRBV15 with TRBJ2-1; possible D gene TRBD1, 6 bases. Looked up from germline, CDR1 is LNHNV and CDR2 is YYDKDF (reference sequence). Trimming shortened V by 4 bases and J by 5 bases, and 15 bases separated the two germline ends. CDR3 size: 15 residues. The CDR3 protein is CATSILGQLHNEQFF. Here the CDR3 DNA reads TGTGCCACCAGCATCCTTGGACAGCTTCACAATGAGCAGTTCTTC. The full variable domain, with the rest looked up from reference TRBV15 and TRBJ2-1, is DAMVIQNPRYQVTQFGKPVTLSCSQTLNHNVMYWYQQKSSQAPKLLFHYYDKDFNNEADTPDNFQSRRPNTSFCFLDIRSPGLGDTAMYLCATSILGQLHNEQFFGPGTRLTVL.

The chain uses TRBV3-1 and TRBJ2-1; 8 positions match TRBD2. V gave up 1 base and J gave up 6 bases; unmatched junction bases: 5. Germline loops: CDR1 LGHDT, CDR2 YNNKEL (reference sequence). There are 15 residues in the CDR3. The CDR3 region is CASSQVGTRVNEQFF. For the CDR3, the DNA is TGTGCCAGCAGCCAAGTAGGGACTAGGGTCAATGAGCAGTTCTTC.

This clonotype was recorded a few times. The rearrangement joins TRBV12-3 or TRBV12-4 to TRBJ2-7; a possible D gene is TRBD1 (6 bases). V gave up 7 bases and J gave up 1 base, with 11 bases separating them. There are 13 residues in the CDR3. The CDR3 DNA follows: TGTGCCAGCACCGTCCAGGGGTCCTACGAGCAGTACTTC. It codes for CASTVQGSYEQYF.

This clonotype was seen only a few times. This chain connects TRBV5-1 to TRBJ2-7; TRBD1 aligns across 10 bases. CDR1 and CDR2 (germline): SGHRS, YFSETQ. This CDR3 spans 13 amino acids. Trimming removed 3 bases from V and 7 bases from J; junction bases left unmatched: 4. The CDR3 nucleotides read TGCGCCAGCAGCTCCAGGACAGGGGGGGAGCAGTACTTC. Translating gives CASSSRTGGEQYF.

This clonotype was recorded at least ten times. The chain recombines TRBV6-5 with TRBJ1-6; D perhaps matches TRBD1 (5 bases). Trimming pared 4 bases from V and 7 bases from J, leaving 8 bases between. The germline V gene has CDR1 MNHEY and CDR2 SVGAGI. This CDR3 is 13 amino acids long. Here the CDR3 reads CASSFQGNSPLHF. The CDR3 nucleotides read TGTGCCAGCAGTTTTCAGGGCAATTCACCCCTCCACTTT.

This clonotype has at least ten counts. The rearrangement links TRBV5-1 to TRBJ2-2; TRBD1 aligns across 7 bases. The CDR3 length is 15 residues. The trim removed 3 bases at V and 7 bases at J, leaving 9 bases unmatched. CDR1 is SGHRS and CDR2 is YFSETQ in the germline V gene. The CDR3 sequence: CASSSQQGNGGELFF. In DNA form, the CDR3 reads TGCGCCAGCAGCTCACAACAGGGGAATGGCGGGGAGCTGTTTTTT.

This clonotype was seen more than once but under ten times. The DNA for the CDR3 is TGTGCCACCAGCAGAGGGGACTCAGCCGGCCCGGATACGCAGTATTTT. Translation: CATSRGDSAGPDTQYF. The chain is built from TRBV15 and TRBJ2-3; D perhaps matches TRBD2 (6 bases). The germline V gene has CDR1 LNHNV and CDR2 YYDKDF (reference sequence). The CDR3 sequence is 16 residues long. V was cut by 1 base and J by 6 bases, with 17 bases left in between.

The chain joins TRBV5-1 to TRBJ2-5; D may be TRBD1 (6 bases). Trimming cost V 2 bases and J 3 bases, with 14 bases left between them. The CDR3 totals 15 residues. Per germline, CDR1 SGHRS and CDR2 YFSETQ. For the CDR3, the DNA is TGCGCCAGCAGCTTACAACAGGGATGGGAAGAGACCCAGTACTTC. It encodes CASSLQQGWEETQYF.

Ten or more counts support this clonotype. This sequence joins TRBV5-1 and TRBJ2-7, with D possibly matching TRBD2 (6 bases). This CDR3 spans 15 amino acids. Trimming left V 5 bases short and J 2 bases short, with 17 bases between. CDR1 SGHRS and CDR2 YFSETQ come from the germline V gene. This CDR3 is CASRLSPGLTYEQYV. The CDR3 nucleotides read TGCGCCAGCAGACTGTCCCCGGGACTCACCTACGAGCAGTACGTC.

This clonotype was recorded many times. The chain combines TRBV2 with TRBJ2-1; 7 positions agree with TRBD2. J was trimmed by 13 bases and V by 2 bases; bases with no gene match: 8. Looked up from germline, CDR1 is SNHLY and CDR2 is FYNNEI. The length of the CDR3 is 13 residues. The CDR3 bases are TGTGCCAGCAGTGAACCTCGGACTAGTTTTCAGTTCTTC. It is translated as CASSEPRTSFQFF.

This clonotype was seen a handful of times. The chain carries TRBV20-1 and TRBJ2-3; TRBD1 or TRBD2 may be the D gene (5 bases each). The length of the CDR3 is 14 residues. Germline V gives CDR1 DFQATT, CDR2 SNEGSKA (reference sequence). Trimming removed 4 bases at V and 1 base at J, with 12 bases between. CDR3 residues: CSAKTRGGTDTQYF. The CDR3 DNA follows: TGCAGTGCTAAGACCCGAGGGGGCACAGATACGCAGTATTTT.

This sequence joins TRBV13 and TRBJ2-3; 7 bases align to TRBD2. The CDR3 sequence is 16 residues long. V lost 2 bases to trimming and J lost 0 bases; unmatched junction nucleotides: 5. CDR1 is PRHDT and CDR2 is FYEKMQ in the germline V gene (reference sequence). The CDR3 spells CASSLNRRESTDTQYF. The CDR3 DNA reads TGTGCCAGCAGCTTAAATCGGCGGGAGAGCACAGATACGCAGTATTTT.

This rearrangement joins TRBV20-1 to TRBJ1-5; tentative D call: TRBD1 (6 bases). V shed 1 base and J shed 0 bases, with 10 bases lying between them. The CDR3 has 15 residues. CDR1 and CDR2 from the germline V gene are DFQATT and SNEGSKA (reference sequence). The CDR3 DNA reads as TGCAGTGCTAGAGGGGGGCAGCCTAGCAATCAGCCCCAGCATTTT. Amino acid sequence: CSARGGQPSNQPQHF.

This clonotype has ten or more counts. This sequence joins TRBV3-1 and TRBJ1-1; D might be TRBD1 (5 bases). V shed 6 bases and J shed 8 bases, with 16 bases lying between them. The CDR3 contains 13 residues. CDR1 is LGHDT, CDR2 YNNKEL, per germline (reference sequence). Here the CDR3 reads CASSPTTRQEAFF. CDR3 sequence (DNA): TGTGCCAGCAGTCCCACAACCCGACAGGAAGCTTTCTTT.

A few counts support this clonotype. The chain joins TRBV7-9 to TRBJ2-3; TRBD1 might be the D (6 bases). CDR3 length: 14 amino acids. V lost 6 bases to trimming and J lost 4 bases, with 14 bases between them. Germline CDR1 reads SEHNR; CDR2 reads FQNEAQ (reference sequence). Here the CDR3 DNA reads TGTGCCAGCAGATGGGGGACATCCCCAGATACGCAGTATTTT. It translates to CASRWGTSPDTQYF.

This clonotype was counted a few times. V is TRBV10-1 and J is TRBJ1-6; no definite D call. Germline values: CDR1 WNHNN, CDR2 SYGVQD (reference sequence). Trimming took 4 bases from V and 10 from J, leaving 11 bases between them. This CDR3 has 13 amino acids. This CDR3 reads CASSVTERSPLHF. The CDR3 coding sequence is TGCGCCAGCAGTGTAACAGAACGGTCACCCCTCCACTTT.

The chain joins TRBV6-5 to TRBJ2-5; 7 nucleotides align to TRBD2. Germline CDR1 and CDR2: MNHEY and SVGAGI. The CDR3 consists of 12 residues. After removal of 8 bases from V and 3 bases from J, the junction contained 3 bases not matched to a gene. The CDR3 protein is CASGRVKETQYF. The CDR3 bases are TGTGCCAGCGGGAGGGTCAAAGAGACCCAGTACTTC.

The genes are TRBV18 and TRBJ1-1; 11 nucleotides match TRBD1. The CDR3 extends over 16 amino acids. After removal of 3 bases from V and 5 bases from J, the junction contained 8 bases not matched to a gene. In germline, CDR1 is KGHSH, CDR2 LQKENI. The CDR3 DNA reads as TGTGCCAGCTCACCTCGGACAGGGGGCGAGGGAACTGAAGCTTTCTTT. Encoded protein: CASSPRTGGEGTEAFF.

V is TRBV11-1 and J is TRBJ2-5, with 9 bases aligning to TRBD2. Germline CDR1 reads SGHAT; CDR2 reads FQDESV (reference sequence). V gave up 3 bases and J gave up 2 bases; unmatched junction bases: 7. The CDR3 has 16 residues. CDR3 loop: CASSFLTSGTQETQYF. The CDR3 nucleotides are TGTGCCAGCAGCTTTCTGACTAGCGGAACTCAAGAGACCCAGTACTTC.

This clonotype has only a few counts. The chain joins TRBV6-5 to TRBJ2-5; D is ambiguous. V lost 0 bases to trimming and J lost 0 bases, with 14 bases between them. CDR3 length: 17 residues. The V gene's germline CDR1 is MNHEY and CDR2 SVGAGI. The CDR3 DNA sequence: TGTGCCAGCAGTTACTCTCCCCCCCAACTGTACCAAGAGACCCAGTACTTC. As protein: CASSYSPPQLYQETQYF.

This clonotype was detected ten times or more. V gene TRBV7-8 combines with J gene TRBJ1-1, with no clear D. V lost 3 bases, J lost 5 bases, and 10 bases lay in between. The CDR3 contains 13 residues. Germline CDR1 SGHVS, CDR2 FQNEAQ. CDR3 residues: CASSLARETEAFF. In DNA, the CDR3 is TGTGCCAGCAGCTTGGCGAGGGAAACTGAAGCTTTCTTT.